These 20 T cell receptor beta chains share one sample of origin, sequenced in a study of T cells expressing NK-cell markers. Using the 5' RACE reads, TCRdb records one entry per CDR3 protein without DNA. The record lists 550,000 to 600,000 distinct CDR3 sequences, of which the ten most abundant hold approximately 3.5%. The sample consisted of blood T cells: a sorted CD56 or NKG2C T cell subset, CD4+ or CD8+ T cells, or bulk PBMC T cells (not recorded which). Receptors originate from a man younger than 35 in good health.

The CDR3 is CASSLVRERDEQFF. The rearrangement joins TRBV5-1 to TRBJ2-1; TCRdb calls TRBD1, which cannot be checked without DNA. Germline CDR1 SGHRS, CDR2 YFSETQ. This CDR3 region has 14 residues.

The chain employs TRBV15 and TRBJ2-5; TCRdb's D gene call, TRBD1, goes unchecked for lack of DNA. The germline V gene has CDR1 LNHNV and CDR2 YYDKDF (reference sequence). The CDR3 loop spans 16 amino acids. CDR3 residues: CATSREAGGRLETQYF.

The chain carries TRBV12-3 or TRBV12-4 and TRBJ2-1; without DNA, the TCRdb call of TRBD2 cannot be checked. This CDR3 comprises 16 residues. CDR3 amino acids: CASSRTSGRSYNEQFF.

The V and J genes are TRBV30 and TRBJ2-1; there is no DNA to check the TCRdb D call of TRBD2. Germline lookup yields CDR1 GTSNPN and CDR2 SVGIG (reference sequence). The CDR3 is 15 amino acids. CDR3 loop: CAWSGQFTRGNEQFF.

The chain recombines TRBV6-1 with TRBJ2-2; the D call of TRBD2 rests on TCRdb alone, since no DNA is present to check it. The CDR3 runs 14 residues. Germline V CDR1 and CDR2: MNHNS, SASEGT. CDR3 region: CASRLAGVVGELFF.

The CDR3 reads CASRSRGSYNEQFF. J is TRBJ2-1 and V is TRBV27. CDR3 length: 14 amino acids. Germline CDR1 is MNHEY and CDR2 is SMNVEV (reference sequence).

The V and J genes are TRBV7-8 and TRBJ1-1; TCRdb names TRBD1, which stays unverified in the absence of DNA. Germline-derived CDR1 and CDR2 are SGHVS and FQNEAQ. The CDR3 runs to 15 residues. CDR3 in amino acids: CASSLASRGWTEAFF.

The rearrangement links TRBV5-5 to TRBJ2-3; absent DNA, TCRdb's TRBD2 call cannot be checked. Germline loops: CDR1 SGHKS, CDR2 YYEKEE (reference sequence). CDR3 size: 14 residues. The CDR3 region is CASTWASAEGAQYF.

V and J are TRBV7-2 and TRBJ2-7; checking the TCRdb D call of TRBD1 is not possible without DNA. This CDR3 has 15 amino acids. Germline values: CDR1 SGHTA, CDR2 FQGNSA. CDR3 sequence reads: CASSPMTGLGYEQYF. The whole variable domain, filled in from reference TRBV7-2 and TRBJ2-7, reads GAGVSQSPSNKVTEKGKDVELRCDPISGHTALYWYRQSLGQGLEFLIYFQGNSAPDKSGLPSDRFSAERTGGSVSTLTIQRTQQEDSAVYLCASSPMTGLGYEQYFGPGTRLTVT.

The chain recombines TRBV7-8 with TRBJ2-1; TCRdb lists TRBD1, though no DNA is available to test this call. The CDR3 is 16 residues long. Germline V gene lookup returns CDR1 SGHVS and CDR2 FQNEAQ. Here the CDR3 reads CASSLVWTGEDNEQFF.

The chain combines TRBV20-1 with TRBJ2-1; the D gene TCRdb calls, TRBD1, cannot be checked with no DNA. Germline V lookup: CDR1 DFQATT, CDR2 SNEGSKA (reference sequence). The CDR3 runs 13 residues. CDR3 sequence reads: CSARDPRDSEQFF.

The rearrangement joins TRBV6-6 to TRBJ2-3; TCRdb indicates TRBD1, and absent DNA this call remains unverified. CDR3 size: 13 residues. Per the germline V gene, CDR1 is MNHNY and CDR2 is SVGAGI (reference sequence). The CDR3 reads CASSYLQGDTQYF.

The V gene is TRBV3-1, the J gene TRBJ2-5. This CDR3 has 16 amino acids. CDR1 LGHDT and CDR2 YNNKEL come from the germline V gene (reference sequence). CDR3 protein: CASSQDLQTHQETQYF.

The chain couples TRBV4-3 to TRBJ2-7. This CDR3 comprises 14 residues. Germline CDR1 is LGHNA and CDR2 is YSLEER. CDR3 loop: CASSQGAVDYEQYF.

This CDR3 is CSAPSGSSPETQYF. The chain joins TRBV29-1 to TRBJ2-5; no DNA is available, so the TRBD2 call from TCRdb remains unchecked. Per the germline V gene, CDR1 is SQVTM and CDR2 is ANQGSEA. The CDR3 has 14 residues.

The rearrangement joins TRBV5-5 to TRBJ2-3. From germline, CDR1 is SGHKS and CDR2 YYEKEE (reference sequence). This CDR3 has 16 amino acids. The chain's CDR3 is CASSLVVADNTDTQYF.

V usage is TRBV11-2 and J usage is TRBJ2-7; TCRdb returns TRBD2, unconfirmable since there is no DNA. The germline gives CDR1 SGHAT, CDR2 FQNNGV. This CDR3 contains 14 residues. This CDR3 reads CASSFSGRANEQYF.

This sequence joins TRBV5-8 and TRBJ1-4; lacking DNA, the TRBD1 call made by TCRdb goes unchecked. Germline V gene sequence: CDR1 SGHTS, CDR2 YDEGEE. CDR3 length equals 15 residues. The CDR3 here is CASSPRTGGSRGLFF.

CDR3 in amino acids: CASSSLGTGVTEAFF. V and J are TRBV12-3 or TRBV12-4 and TRBJ1-1; TCRdb names TRBD1, which stays unverified in the absence of DNA. CDR3 length: 15 amino acids.

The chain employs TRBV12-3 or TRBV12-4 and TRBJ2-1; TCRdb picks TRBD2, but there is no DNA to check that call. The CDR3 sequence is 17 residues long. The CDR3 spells CASRRTGRTSGRNEQFF.